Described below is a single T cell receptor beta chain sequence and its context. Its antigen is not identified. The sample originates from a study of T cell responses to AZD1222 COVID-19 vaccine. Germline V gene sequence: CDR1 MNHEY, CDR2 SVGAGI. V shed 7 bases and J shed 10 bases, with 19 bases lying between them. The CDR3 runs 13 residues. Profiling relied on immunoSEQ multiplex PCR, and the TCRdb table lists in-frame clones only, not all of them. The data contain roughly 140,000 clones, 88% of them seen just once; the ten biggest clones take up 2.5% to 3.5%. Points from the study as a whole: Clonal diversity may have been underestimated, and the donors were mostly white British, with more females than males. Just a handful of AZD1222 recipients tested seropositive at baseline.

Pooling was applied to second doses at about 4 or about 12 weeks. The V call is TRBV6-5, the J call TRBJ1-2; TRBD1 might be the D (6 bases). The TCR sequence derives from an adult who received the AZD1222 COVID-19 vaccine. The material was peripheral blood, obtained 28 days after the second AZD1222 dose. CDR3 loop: CASTTGPTKFYTF. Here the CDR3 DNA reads TGTGCCAGCACCACAGGGCCCACGAAGTTCTACACCTTC.